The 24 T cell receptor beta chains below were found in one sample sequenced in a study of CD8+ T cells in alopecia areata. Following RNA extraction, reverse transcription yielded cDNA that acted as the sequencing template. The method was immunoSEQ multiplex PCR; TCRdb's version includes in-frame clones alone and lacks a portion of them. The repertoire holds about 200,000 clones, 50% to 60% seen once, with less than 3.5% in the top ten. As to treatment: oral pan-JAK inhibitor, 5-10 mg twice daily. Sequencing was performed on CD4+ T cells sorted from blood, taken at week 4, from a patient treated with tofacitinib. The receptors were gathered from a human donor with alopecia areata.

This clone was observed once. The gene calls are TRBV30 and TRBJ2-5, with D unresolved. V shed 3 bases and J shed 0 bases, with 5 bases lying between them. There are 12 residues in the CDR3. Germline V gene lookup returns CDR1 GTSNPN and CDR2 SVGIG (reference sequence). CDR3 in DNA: TGTGCCTGGAGGCCGTACCAAGAGACCCAGTACTTC. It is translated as CAWRPYQETQYF.

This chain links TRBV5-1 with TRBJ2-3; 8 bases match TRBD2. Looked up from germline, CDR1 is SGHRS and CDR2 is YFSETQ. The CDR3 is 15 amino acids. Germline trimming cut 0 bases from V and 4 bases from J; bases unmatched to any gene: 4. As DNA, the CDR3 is TGCGCCAGCAGCTTGGTTCCAGCGGGGGCAGATACGCAGTATTTT. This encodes CASSLVPAGADTQYF.

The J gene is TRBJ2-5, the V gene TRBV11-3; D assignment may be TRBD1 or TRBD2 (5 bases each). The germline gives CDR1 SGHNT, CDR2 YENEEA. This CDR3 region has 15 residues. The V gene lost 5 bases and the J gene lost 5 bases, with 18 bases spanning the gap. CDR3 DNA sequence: TGTGCCAGCAGCCCCTCACTGGGGCGAGGGGAGACCCAGTACTTC. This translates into CASSPSLGRGETQYF.

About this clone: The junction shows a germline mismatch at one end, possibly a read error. Here the CDR3 DNA reads TGTGCCAGCAGCTTGAACTGGAACACTGAAGCTTTCTTT. As protein: CASSLNWNTEAFF. This chain links TRBV5-1 with TRBJ1-1; the D is unclear. The CDR3 is 13 residues long. CDR1 and CDR2 (germline): SGHRS, YFSETQ.

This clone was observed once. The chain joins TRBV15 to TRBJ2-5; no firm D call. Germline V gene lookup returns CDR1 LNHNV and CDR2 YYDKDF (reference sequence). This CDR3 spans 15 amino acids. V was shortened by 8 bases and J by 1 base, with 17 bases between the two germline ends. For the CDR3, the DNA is TGTGCCACCTCCAAGTCAGTGCCCTCCCAAGAGACCCAGTACTTC. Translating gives CATSKSVPSQETQYF.

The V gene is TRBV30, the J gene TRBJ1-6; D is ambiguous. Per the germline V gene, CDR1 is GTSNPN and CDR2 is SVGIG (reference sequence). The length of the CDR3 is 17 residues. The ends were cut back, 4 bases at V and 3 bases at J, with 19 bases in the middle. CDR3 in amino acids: CAWMQDDPYYYNSPLHF. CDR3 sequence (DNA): TGTGCCTGGATGCAAGACGACCCCTACTACTATAATTCACCCCTCCACTTT.

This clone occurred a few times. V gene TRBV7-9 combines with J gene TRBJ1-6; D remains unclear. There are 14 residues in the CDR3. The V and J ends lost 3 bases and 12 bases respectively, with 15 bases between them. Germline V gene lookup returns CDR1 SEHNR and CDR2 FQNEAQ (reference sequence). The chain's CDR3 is CASSFVGRAVPLHF. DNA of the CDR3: TGTGCCAGCAGCTTTGTAGGCCGCGCCGTACCCCTCCACTTT.

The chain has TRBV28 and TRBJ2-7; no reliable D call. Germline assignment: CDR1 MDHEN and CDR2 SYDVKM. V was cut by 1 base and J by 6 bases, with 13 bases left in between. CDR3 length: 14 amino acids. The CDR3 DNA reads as TGTGCCAGCAGTTTATACCGCGGATACAGCGAGCAGTACTTC. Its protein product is CASSLYRGYSEQYF. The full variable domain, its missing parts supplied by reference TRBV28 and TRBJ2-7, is DVKVTQSSRYLVKRTGEKVFLECVQDMDHENMFWYRQDPGLGLRLIYFSYDVKMKEKGDIPEGYSVSREKKERFSLILESASTNQTSMYLCASSLYRGYSEQYFGPGTRLTVT.

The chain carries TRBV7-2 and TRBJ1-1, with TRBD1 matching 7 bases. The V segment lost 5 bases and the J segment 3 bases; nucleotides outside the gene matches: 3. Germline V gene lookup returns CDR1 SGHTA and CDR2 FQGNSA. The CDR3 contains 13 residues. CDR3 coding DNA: TGTGCCAGCAGCAAAGGACAGGACACTGAAGCTTTCTTT. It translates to CASSKGQDTEAFF.

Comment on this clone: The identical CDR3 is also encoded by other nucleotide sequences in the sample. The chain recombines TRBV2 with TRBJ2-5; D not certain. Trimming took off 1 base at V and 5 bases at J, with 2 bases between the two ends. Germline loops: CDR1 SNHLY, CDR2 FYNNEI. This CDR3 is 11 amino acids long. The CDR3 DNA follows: TGTGCCAGCAGTGAAGAGGAGACCCAGTACTTC. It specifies CASSEEETQYF.

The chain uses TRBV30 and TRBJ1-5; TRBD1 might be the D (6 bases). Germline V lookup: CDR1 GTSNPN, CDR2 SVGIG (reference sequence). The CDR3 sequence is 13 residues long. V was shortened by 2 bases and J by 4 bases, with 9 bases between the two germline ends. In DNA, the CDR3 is TGTGCCTGGAGTAACAGGGTAAATCAGCCCCAGCATTTT. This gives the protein CAWSNRVNQPQHF.

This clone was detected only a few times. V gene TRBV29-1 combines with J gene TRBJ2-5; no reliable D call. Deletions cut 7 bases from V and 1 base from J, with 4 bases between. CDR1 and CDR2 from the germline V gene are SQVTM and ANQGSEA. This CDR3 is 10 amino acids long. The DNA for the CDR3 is TGCAGCGCAACCCAAGAGACCCAGTACTTC. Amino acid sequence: CSATQETQYF.

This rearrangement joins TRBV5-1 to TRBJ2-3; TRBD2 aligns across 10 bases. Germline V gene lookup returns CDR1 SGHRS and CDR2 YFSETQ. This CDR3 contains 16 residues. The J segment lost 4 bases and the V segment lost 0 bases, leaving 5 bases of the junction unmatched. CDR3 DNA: TGCGCCAGCAGCTTGGGGCCTAGCGGGGGCCCAGATACGCAGTATTTT. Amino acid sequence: CASSLGPSGGPDTQYF.

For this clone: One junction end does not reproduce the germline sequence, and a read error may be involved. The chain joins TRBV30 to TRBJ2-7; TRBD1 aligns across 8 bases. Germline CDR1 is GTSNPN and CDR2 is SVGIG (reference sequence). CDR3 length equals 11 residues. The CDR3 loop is CAWRGLGQVDF. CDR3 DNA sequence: TGTGCCTGGAGGGGTTTGGGACAGGTGGACTTC.

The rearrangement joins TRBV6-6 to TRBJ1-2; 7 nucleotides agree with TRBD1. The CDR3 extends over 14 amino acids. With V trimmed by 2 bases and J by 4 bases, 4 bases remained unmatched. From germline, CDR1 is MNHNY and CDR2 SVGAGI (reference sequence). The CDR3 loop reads CASSYPGQPYGYTF. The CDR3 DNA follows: TGTGCCAGCAGTTACCCGGGACAGCCCTATGGCTACACCTTC.

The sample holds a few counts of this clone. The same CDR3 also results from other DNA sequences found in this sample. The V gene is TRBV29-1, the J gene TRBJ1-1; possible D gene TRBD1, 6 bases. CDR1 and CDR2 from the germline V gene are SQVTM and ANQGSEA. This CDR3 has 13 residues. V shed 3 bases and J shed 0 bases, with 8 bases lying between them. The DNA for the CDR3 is TGCAGCGTTGACACAGGGATGAACACTGAAGCTTTCTTT. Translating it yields CSVDTGMNTEAFF.

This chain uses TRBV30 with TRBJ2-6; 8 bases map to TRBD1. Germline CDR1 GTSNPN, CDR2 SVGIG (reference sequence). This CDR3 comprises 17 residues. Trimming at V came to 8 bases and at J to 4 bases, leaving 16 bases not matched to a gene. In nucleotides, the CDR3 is TGTGCCCACGCCACTCGACAGGGGTATTCGGGGGCCAACGTCCTGACTTTC. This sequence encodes CAHATRQGYSGANVLTF.

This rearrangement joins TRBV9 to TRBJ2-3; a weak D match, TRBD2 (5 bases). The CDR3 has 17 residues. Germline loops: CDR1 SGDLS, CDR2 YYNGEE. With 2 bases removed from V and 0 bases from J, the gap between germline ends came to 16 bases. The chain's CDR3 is CASSVATTTSSTDTQYF. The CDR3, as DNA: TGTGCCAGCAGCGTGGCTACGACTACTTCTAGCACAGATACGCAGTATTTT.

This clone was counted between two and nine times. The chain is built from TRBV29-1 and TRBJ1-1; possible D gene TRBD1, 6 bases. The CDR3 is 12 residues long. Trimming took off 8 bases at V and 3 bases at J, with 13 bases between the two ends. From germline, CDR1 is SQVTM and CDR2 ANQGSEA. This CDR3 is CSPHRDDTEAFF. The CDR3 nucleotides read TGCAGCCCTCACAGGGATGACACTGAAGCTTTCTTT.

The DNA of the CDR3 is TGCAGCGTTGAGGGCGGGACACCTAGCTACGAGCAGTACTTC. Residues: CSVEGGTPSYEQYF. The chain couples TRBV29-1 to TRBJ2-7; D possibly uses TRBD1 or TRBD2 (6 bases each). Germline V CDR1 and CDR2: SQVTM, ANQGSEA. This CDR3 is built from 14 residues. The V end was cut by 3 bases, the J end by 3 bases, with 15 bases between.

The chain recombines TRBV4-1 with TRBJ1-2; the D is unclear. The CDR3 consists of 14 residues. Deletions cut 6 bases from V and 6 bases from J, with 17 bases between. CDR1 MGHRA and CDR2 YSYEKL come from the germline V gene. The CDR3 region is CASRRPGETDGYTF. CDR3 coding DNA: TGCGCCAGCAGACGGCCCGGGGAGACGGATGGCTACACCTTC.

CDR3 amino acids: CASTLKETVSLPGDTEAFF. The CDR3 coding sequence is TGCGCCAGCACCCTCAAGGAGACAGTTTCACTCCCCGGGGACACTGAAGCTTTCTTT. The genes are TRBV23-1 and TRBJ1-1; perhaps TRBD1 as D (5 bases). TRBV23-1 is classed as an ORF, of uncertain function. The CDR3 is 19 amino acids. Trimming stripped 7 bases from V and 3 bases from J, with 30 bases between.

The CDR3 bases are TGTGCCTGGAGTGTACAGGACAGGGGGCTGAGGGCTTTCTTT. It translates to CAWSVQDRGLRAFF. V and J are TRBV30 and TRBJ1-1, with TRBD1 identical over 11 bases. With V trimmed by 0 bases and J by 11 bases, 8 bases remained unmatched. CDR1 is GTSNPN, CDR2 SVGIG, per germline (reference sequence). The CDR3 extends over 14 amino acids.

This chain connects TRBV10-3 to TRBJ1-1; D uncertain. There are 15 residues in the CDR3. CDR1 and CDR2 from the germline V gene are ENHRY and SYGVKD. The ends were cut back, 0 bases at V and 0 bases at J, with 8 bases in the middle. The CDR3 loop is CAISESDGLNTEAFF. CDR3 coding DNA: TGTGCCATCAGTGAGTCAGACGGGTTGAACACTGAAGCTTTCTTT.